This T cell receptor beta chain was obtained from a study of T cell changes during pregnancy in multiple sclerosis. Measured with immunoSEQ multiplex PCR; TCRdb has only the in-frame clones, and not every one. The sample gives over 45,000 clones, more than 85% of which show up once; 0.38% is in the top ten. Trimming stripped 10 bases from V and 8 bases from J, with 24 bases between. Germline V gene lookup returns CDR1 MNHEY and CDR2 SMNVEV (reference sequence). The CDR3 is 15 residues long. The TCR was taken from a female donor with multiple sclerosis, enrolled in a pregnancy study. V is TRBV27 and J is TRBJ2-1, with D possibly being TRBD1 (6 bases). This material consisted of CD4+ T cells from peripheral blood mononuclear cells, taken in the third trimester of pregnancy. This CDR3 is CATKPEAGDRDEQFF. The CDR3 region has the DNA TGTGCCACCAAACCCGAGGCAGGGGATAGGGATGAGCAGTTCTTC.